This T cell receptor beta chain came from a study of blood T cell repertoires in COVID-19. In the study overall: The study drew acute and convalescent COVID-19 samples from the United States, Italy and Spain. PBMCs, B-cell-depleted T cells, or T cells provided the cDNA or gDNA that made up the material.

Authors' data handling: Using reference gene primer amplification, nucleated cell counts were estimated. Assay: immunoSEQ multiplex PCR; the TCRdb copy retains only in-frame clones and omits some. V and J calls and clone size are copied from that table; D and trimming were computed from the DNA. The top ten clones hold 2.5% to 3% of a sample with around 340,000 clones, around 82% of them seen once. The CDR3 loop spans 16 amino acids. The germline gives CDR1 SGHRS, CDR2 YFSETQ. Trimming cost V 0 bases and J 2 bases, with 11 bases left between them. This sequence joins TRBV5-1 and TRBJ2-2; D might be TRBD1 (5 bases). The TCR originated in a man aged 30 to 39 with active or convalescent COVID-19. The sample was peripheral blood. The CDR3 bases are TGCGCCAGCAGCTTGGAGGGCAGGGCTAACACCGGGGAGCTGTTTTTT. Protein sequence: CASSLEGRANTGELFF.